Following are 10 T cell receptor beta chains from one sample sequenced in a study of blood T cell repertoires in COVID-19. TCRdb keeps only in-frame clones here, not all; method: immunoSEQ multiplex PCR. This table has 120,000 to 150,000 clones, roughly 85% appearing once. Specimen: peripheral blood. Receptors originate from a man aged 50 or older with acute or convalescent COVID-19.

The chain links TRBV3-1 (or the pseudogene TRBV3-2) to TRBJ1-1; possible D gene TRBD1, 5 bases. V lost 1 base and J 6 bases, leaving 15 bases between the germline ends. The CDR3 has 15 residues. Looked up from germline, CDR1 is LGHDT and CDR2 is YNNKEL (reference sequence). CDR3 sequence: CASSQGAGGVAEAFF. CDR3 coding DNA: TGTGCCAGCAGCCAAGGTGCGGGAGGGGTCGCTGAAGCTTTCTTT.

This rearrangement joins TRBV5-1 to TRBJ1-2; 8 nucleotides line up with TRBD1. The trim removed 2 bases at V and 0 bases at J, leaving 3 bases unmatched. The CDR3 extends over 15 amino acids. Germline CDR1 is SGHRS and CDR2 is YFSETQ. CDR3 sequence: CASSFTGGSNYGYTF. Here the CDR3 DNA reads TGCGCCAGCAGCTTCACAGGGGGTTCTAACTATGGCTACACCTTC.

V is TRBV4-2 and J is TRBJ2-3, with 7 bases aligning to TRBD2. This CDR3 spans 16 amino acids. Germline V gene lookup returns CDR1 LGHNA and CDR2 YNFKEQ. Trimming removed 6 bases from V and 2 bases from J; junction bases left unmatched: 11. The CDR3 sequence is CASSPTSGTLTDTQYF. The DNA of the CDR3 is TGTGCCAGCAGTCCAACCAGCGGGACCCTCACAGATACGCAGTATTTT.

This chain uses TRBV6-5 with TRBJ2-7; 7 bases line up with TRBD2. This CDR3 is 13 amino acids long. Germline-derived CDR1 and CDR2 are MNHEY and SVGAGI. The J segment lost 0 bases and the V segment lost 7 bases, leaving 3 bases of the junction unmatched. Here the CDR3 reads CASTGGSSYEQYF. The CDR3 DNA reads TGTGCCAGCACAGGCGGGAGCTCCTACGAGCAGTACTTC.

This clone showed up just once. The chain links TRBV18 to TRBJ2-3; a possible D gene is TRBD1 (5 bases). This CDR3 comprises 15 residues. The V gene lost 1 base and the J gene lost 2 bases, with 10 bases spanning the gap. CDR1 and CDR2 (germline): KGHSH, LQKENI. The DNA of the CDR3 is TGTGCCAGCTCACCACTTGAGACAGCCACAGATACGCAGTATTTT. Its translation: CASSPLETATDTQYF.

The V call is TRBV5-1, the J call TRBJ1-3; D remains unclear. V was pared by 2 bases and J by 0 bases, with 9 bases between. Germline V CDR1 and CDR2: SGHRS, YFSETQ. CDR3 length: 15 amino acids. The CDR3 DNA sequence: TGCGCCAGCAGCTTTGAACGGTTCTCTGGAAACACCATATATTTT. Translation gives CASSFERFSGNTIYF.

The DNA of the CDR3 is TGTGCCAGCAGCGTCGGACAGACCTCGGGAAACACCATATATTTT. It yields the protein CASSVGQTSGNTIYF. The chain combines TRBV3-1 (or the pseudogene TRBV3-2) with TRBJ1-3, with TRBD1 as a possible D gene (6 bases). CDR1 is LGHDT and CDR2 is YNNKEL in the germline V gene (reference sequence). The CDR3 is made up of 15 amino acids. V lost 5 bases and J 4 bases, leaving 15 bases between the germline ends.

This rearrangement joins TRBV6-2 or TRBV6-3 to TRBJ1-5; D may be TRBD1 (5 bases). The germline V gene has CDR1 MNHEY and CDR2 SVGEGT. There are 11 residues in the CDR3. Trimming took 5 bases from V and 9 from J, leaving 8 bases between them. The CDR3 loop is CASSQGLPQHF. The CDR3 DNA is TGTGCCAGCAGTCAGGGCCTGCCCCAGCATTTT.

The chain couples TRBV28 to TRBJ2-5; TRBD1 aligns across 8 bases. The V and J ends lost 5 bases and 5 bases, in that order; junction bases with no gene match: 4. The CDR3 consists of 13 residues. Germline CDR1 reads MDHEN; CDR2 reads SYDVKM. CDR3 DNA: TGTGCCAGCAGTCCAGGGGGCCGGGAGACCCAGTACTTC. It encodes CASSPGGRETQYF.

Here the CDR3 reads CASSQGSLVSTEAFF. The CDR3 DNA is TGTGCCAGTAGCCAGGGGAGTTTGGTCAGTACTGAAGCTTTCTTT. The rearrangement uses TRBV19 and TRBJ1-1; D is possibly TRBD1 (6 bases). Germline V gives CDR1 LNHDA, CDR2 SQIVND (reference sequence). The CDR3 is 15 residues long. The V end was cut by 6 bases, the J end by 5 bases, with 19 bases between.